This record looks at one T cell receptor beta chain sequence and its context. Its antigen is currently unknown. The data are from a study of cytomegalovirus exposure and HLA in healthy donors. Study findings and constraints: Associated with HLA alleles at 0.05 false discovery rate in a later analysis were fewer than 20,000 TCR beta sequences. A later analysis found that most CMV-associated TCR beta chains appeared HLA-restricted.

Trimming removed 7 bases at V and 1 base at J, with 11 bases between. This CDR3 spans 13 amino acids. The V gene's germline CDR1 is LGHNT and CDR2 FRNRAP. Each donor was nominally healthy when sampled (though unrecorded immune exposures were likely). The PCR used 60 Vbeta and 13 Jbeta primers. The protocol was immunoSEQ multiplex PCR, while the TCRdb copy is restricted to in-frame clones and leaves out a portion. This sample has some 150,000 clones, with 80% to 85% found just once. This rearrangement joins TRBV12-5 to TRBJ2-7; tentative D call: TRBD1 (6 bases). Sequencing was done on a sample of PBMCs. This receptor was obtained from a woman younger than 45 in good health and CMV-seronegative. CDR3 loop: CASAKDRSYEQYF. In DNA, the CDR3 is TGTGCTAGTGCTAAAGACAGGTCCTACGAGCAGTACTTC.